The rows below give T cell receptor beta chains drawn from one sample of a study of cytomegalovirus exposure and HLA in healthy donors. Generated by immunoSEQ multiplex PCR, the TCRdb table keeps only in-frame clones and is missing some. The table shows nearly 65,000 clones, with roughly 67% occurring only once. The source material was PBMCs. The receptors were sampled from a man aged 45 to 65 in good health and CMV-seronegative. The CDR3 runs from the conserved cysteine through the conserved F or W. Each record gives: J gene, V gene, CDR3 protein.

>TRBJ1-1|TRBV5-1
CASSLPLRGNTEAFF
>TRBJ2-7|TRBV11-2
CASSEGVEQYF
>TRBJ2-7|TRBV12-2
CASRYPSGGRRQYF
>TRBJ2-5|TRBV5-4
CASSLGTGDLETQYF
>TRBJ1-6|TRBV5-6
CASSFTGPNSPLHF
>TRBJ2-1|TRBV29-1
CSVASLAGNNEQFF
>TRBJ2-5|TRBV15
CATSRRGANQETQYF
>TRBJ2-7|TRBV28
CASSLFGVWGQGNYEQYF
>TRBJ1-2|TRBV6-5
CASSKTGLRGYTF
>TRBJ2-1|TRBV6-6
CASSRSGWNEQFF
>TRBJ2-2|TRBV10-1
CASSELREAGELFF
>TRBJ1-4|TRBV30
CAWTQGVGDEKLFF
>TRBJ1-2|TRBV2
CASHGVGLENYGYTF
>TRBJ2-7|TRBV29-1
CSVELFPSSYEQYF
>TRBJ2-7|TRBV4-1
CASSSPGQVTYEQYF
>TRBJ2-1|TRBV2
CASSERLAGDAFF
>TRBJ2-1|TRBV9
CASSVVVGRGEQFF
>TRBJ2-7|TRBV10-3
CAISPGSGGPYEQYF
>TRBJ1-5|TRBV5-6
CASSYRRGSNQPQHF
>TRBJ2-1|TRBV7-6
CASSIRTSGDDFSYNEQFF
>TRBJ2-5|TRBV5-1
CASSLAGVGQETQYF
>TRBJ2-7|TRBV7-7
CASSFRWDRGNYEQYF
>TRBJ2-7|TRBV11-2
CASSLQGLGVGEQYF
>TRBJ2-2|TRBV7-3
CASSYGLAGALNTGELFF
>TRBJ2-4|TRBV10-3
CAISELAGGIAKNIQYF
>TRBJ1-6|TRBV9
CASSGPGTGVNSPLHF
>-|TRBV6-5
CASSQGISYEQYF
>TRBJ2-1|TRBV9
CASSATGTLFYEQFF
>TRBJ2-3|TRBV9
CASSVVASGGAINTDTQYF
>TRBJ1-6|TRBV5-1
CASSSSGREGSPLHF
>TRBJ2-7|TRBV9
CASSSSRGGFPYEQYF
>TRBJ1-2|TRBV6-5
CASSYGPDTNYGYTF
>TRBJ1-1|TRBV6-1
CASSEFRQGTFF
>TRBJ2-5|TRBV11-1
CASSLWGRGDQETQYF
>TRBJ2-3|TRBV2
CATGQGTSTDTQYF
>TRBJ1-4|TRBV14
CASSQNRGSGTEEKLFF
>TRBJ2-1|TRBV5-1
CASSLVASGAYNEQFF
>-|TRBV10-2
CASSDRTRSSYEQYF
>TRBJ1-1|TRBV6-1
CASSVNIGTGNTEAFF
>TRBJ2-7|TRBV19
CASSIEETGSYEQYF
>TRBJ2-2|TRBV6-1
CASSEAGASANTGELFF
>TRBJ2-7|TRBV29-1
CSVDKNSNEQYF
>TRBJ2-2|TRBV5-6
CASSFQRHTGELFF
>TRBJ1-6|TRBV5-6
CASSPTGVWDSPLHF
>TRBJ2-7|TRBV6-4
CASRIDRVYEQYF
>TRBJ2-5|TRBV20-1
CSADRVETQYF
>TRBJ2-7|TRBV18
CASSPPDRWFYEQYF
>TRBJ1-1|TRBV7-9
CASSNRQDTEAFF
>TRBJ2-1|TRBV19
CASSRDTGYNEQFF
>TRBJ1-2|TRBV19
CASRPPGENYGYTF
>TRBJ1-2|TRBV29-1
CSVEEGYGYTF
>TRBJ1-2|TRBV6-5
CASSFGQGDYGYTF
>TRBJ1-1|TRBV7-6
CASSLRAGGAFTEAFF
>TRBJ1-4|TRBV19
CASVPKTGGGEKLFF
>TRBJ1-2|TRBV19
CASRNLDTTGGGYTF
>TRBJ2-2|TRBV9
CASGVGRINTGELFF
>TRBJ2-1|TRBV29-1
CSVEGGAYNEQFF
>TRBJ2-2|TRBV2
CASAPWGVGGELFF